This passage covers 6 T cell receptor beta chains from one sample sequenced in a study of T-cell reconstitution after alpha-beta-depleted transplantation in children. Unique molecular identifiers were incorporated during preparation of the TCRbeta library. TCRdb reprocessed the PCR reads via MiXCR and lists one record per CDR3 protein. Of 44,000 or so distinct CDR3 sequences in the sample, about 9% were seen once. Sequencing was performed on PBMCs, mostly from graft donor cells, taken 60 days after TCRalphabeta/CD19-depleted stem cell transplant. Receptor source: a male patient aged 2-15 years who had a stem cell transplant for chronic granulomatous disease, so the T cells may come from the graft donor.

This clonotype was seen repeatedly, ten times or more. The rearrangement uses TRBV11-2 and TRBJ2-7, with D tentatively TRBD1 or TRBD2 (5 bases each). This CDR3 region has 14 residues. Deletions cut 5 bases from V and 6 bases from J, with 17 bases between. The germline V gene has CDR1 SGHAT and CDR2 FQNNGV. This CDR3 reads CASSRDPLSTEQYF. CDR3 nucleotides: TGTGCCAGCAGCCGGGACCCCTTGAGCACCGAGCAGTACTTC.

This clonotype came up many times. The chain couples TRBV3-1 to TRBJ2-1; 9 bases match TRBD2. Germline-derived CDR1 and CDR2 are LGHDT and YNNKEL (reference sequence). This CDR3 comprises 18 residues. V lost 1 base and J lost 0; bases outside the gene matches: 7. The CDR3 coding sequence is TGTGCCAGCAGCCAAGCCGGGACTAGCAGATACTCCTACAATGAGCAGTTCTTC. This gives the protein CASSQAGTSRYSYNEQFF.

This clonotype was recorded at least ten times. This chain connects TRBV20-1 to TRBJ2-3, with D maybe TRBD1 (6 bases). Germline CDR1 is DFQATT and CDR2 is SNEGSKA (reference sequence). V gave up 2 bases and J gave up 2 bases, with 20 bases separating them. This CDR3 has 17 amino acids. This chain's CDR3 is CSARHPRGRTHTDTQYF. CDR3 DNA sequence: TGCAGTGCTAGACACCCCAGGGGCCGCACACACACAGATACGCAGTATTTT.

Note on this clonotype: A much bigger clone sits one base away, suggesting this may be a read error. The rearrangement uses TRBV18 and TRBJ1-3; a possible D gene is TRBD1 (5 bases). This CDR3 is 15 amino acids long. Germline V gene lookup returns CDR1 KGHSH and CDR2 LQKENI. CDR3 amino acids: CASSPSQGSGNTLYF. Written as DNA, the CDR3 is TGTGCCAGCTCACCATCCCAGGGCTCTGGAAACACCCTATATTTT.

This clonotype was recorded at least ten times. The chain uses TRBV6-5 and TRBJ2-5; 10 bases are a match to TRBD1. The CDR3 covers 14 residues. Germline V gives CDR1 MNHEY, CDR2 SVGAGI. V gave up 7 bases and J gave up 7 bases; unmatched junction bases: 9. The CDR3: CASIPDRGIGTQYF. The CDR3 region has the DNA TGTGCCAGCATTCCGGACAGGGGGATCGGGACCCAGTACTTC.

This clonotype came up many times. CDR3 sequence (DNA): TGCAGTGCTAGGGCTAGACTAGCGGGAGGGCCCTTAGAGACCCAGTACTTC. Translated, it gives CSARARLAGGPLETQYF. The chain recombines TRBV20-1 with TRBJ2-5, with 14 nucleotides matching TRBD2. Germline V gene data show CDR1 as DFQATT and CDR2 as SNEGSKA (reference sequence). This CDR3 comprises 17 residues. Trimming cost V 3 bases and J 4 bases; bases outside gene matches: 10.